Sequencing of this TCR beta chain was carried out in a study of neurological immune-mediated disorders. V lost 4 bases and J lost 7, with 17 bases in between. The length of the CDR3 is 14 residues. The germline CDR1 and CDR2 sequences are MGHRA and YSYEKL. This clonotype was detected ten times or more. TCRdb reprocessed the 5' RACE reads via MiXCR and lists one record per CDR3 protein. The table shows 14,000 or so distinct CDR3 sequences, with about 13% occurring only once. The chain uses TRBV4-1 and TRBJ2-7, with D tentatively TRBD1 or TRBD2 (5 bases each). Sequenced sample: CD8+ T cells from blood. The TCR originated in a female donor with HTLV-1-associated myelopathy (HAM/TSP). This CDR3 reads CASSPGTAAREQYF. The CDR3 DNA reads TGCGCCAGCAGCCCCGGGACGGCGGCTCGGGAGCAGTACTTC.